The T cell receptor beta chain described here comes from a study of T-cell memory formation after mild COVID-19 (dated by TCRdb to about 2021). At the level of the whole study: TCR sequence clusters from the two donors were found to be largely donor specific. T-cell clones expanding and contracting after mild COVID-19 in a couple of donors were tracked by longitudinal TCRalpha and TCRbeta repertoire sequencing. Two young, previously healthy adult volunteers, one female and one male, were included in the cohort. What the study reported, not specific to this receptor: Only two mild cases were covered by the study, and larger cohorts that include severe cases with pre-infection samples were considered necessary. Clones that contracted from day 15 to 85 showed balanced CD4/CD8 phenotypes, whereas a second wave of clones that expanded from day 15 to 37 leaned towards CD4+. SARS-CoV-2 specificity was not confirmed for the second-wave clones peaking on day 37. Some responding clones were found in pre-infection memory, which suggests that pre-existing cross-reactive memory T cells took part in the SARS-CoV-2 response. Contracting CD4+ clones were found mainly in CM and EM memory subsets, while CD8+ clones were enriched in EMRA.

For this clonotype: What this receptor recognizes is not known. Base qualities are not at hand, and no much larger clone is one base apart.

Sequencing relied on an Illumina NovaSeq 6000. cDNA libraries for TCRalpha and TCRbeta were prepared by 5'RACE using constant-segment primers, with sample barcodes and unique molecular identifiers added. RNA was extracted from every sample with Trizol reagent. The libraries were amplified in two PCR steps, and the second step added a second sample barcode and Illumina TruSeq adapters. Sequencing of libraries was performed on an Illumina NovaSeq with 2 x 150 bp paired-end reads. In the source study's methods: Demultiplexing of reads and collapsing into UMI-guided consensus sequences were performed with migec v1.2.7. Using mixcr v2.1.11, the UMI consensuses were aligned to TRA and TRB V and J templates and assembled into clonotypes. A clonotype was counted as expanded or contracted only when both edgeR and NoisET called the clonotype significant, with the noise models trained on biological replicates. edgeR calls used a false discovery rate-adjusted p below 0.01 and a log2 fold-change threshold of 1. PCA with hierarchical clustering of max-normalized trajectories of the 1000 most abundant clonotypes was used as exploratory dynamics analysis. Separately sequenced CD4+ and CD8+ repertoires were used to assign a CD4 or CD8 phenotype to each responding clone. Through fastp at Q25 and MiXCR, TCRdb rebuilt clones from the public reads, retaining in-frame beta chains. Every distinct CDR3 protein forms one entry, paired with its most common genes and DNA. For this entry, the V and J calls and clone size follow TCRdb and not the study's own pipeline. The sample records approximately 340,000 distinct CDR3 sequences, around 13% of which are singletons. The ten largest account for about a fifth of the sample.

Ficoll-Paque density gradient centrifugation was used to isolate PBMCs. Including the terminal cysteine and phenylalanine, the CDR3 comprises 14 residues. Only the CDR3 part of the read is kept: 42 bases, read in frame from the first base. Between the V and J ends, shortened by 2 bases and 4 bases respectively, the junction contains 11 bases. Reading the germline V gene gives CDR1 MNHEY and CDR2 SVGAGI. This TCR came from a man aged 18 to 29 who had mild COVID-19 (a few samples of this study predate the infection). The sample titles of this study are shuffled in the database, so cell type and time point are left out; the donor was told from shared clones. The sample was PBMCs or a T cell subset sorted from them (not recorded which). The chain joins TRBV6-5 to TRBJ1-2; the D region possibly corresponds to TRBD1 (6 bases align). CDR3 sequence: CASSYPGTPYGYTF. The nucleotide sequence is TGTGCCAGCAGTTACCCAGGGACACCCTATGGCTACACCTTC.